The next 14 T cell receptor beta chains were all read from a single sample in a study of T-cell memory formation after mild COVID-19 (dated by TCRdb to the early 2020s). The library relied on 5' RACE. For sequencing, an Illumina NovaSeq 6000 was employed. TCRdb passed the public sequencing reads through fastp at Q25 and MiXCR, retaining productive beta sequences. A single entry per CDR3 protein holds the most common genes and DNA from its merged rows. This sample comprises 190,000 or so distinct CDR3 sequences, 20% to 25% of them detected only once. The ten top clones hold 20% to 25% of the sample. The sample taken for sequencing was PBMCs or a T cell subset sorted from them (not recorded which). These receptor sequences come from an adult woman who had mild COVID-19 (a few samples of this study predate the infection). The sample titles of this study are shuffled in the database, so cell type and time point are left out; the donor was told from shared clones.

J is TRBJ1-1 and V is TRBV29-1; 8 positions match TRBD1. Looked up from germline, CDR1 is SQVTM and CDR2 is ANQGSEA. V gave up 3 bases and J gave up 0 bases; unmatched junction bases: 6. This CDR3 is 15 amino acids long. The CDR3 DNA follows: TGCAGCGTTGACTCGGGACAGGCTATGAACACTGAAGCTTTCTTT. Protein product: CSVDSGQAMNTEAFF. Full variable domain (missing parts from reference TRBV29-1 and TRBJ1-1): SAVISQKPSRDICQRGTSLTIQCQVDSQVTMMFWYRQQPGQSLTLIATANQGSEATYESGFVIDKFPISRPNLTFSTLTVSNMSPEDSSIYLCSVDSGQAMNTEAFFGQGTRLTVV.

In its sample, this clonotype was seen a few times. The chain combines TRBV7-9 with TRBJ2-7; tentative D call: TRBD2 (5 bases). V was clipped by 3 bases and J by 4 bases, with 10 bases between them. Germline V CDR1 and CDR2: SEHNR, FQNEAQ (reference sequence). The CDR3 runs to 13 residues. The CDR3 coding sequence is TGTGCCAGCAGCTTCGCGGGCCAGTACGAGCAGTACTTC. The encoded protein is CASSFAGQYEQYF.

The chain is built from TRBV7-6 and TRBJ2-5, with 8 bases fitting TRBD1. Germline CDR1 reads SGHVS; CDR2 reads FNYEAQ. The V gene end was trimmed by 5 bases and the J gene end by 4 bases; junction bases not matched to a gene: 9. This CDR3 region has 15 residues. This CDR3 is CASSLRTGYRETQYF. DNA for the CDR3: TGTGCCAGCAGCCTCAGGACAGGGTATAGAGAGACCCAGTACTTC.

V and J are TRBV13 and TRBJ1-1; 10 bases map to TRBD1. CDR1 and CDR2 (germline): PRHDT, FYEKMQ (reference sequence). The CDR3 is 16 amino acids. V dropped 5 bases and J dropped 5; count of bases not matched to a gene: 11. The CDR3 sequence: CASSPAGTGDLTEAFF. CDR3 bases: TGTGCCAGCAGCCCGGCCGGGACAGGGGATCTAACTGAAGCTTTCTTT. The whole variable domain, filled in from reference TRBV13 and TRBJ1-1, reads AAGVIQSPRHLIKEKRETATLKCYPIPRHDTVYWYQQGPGQDPQFLISFYEKMQSDKGSIPDRFSAQQFSDYHSELNMSSLELGDSALYFCASSPAGTGDLTEAFFGQGTRLTVV.

This clonotype was seen a few times. The CDR3 spells CASSLTGYKNIQYF. CDR3 sequence (DNA): TGTGCCAGCAGCTTAACAGGTTACAAAAACATTCAGTACTTC. The chain carries TRBV7-8 and TRBJ2-4; tentatively, D is TRBD1 (5 bases). This CDR3 spans 14 amino acids. The germline V gene has CDR1 SGHVS and CDR2 FQNEAQ. V lost 2 bases and J 3 bases, leaving 8 bases between the germline ends.

This clonotype was counted once. The chain couples TRBV11-3 to TRBJ2-4; D might be TRBD1 (6 bases). This CDR3 has 19 residues. Between the trimmed V and J ends, which lost 4 bases and 1 base, there was a span of 23 bases. The V gene's germline CDR1 is SGHNT and CDR2 YENEEA. The CDR3 DNA reads TGTGCCAGCAGCTCCCGACCGGGACAAAATACGGGTGCCAAAAACATTCAGTACTTC. It is translated as CASSSRPGQNTGAKNIQYF.

This chain uses TRBV5-1 with TRBJ1-2; D ambiguous. Germline V gene data show CDR1 as SGHRS and CDR2 as YFSETQ. This CDR3 has 16 amino acids. V was cut by 0 bases and J by 0 bases, with 12 bases left in between. CDR3 sequence: CASSLAGWETNYGYTF. The CDR3 region has the DNA TGCGCCAGCAGCTTGGCCGGCTGGGAGACTAACTATGGCTACACCTTC.

This clonotype appeared a single time. V and J are TRBV6-4 and TRBJ1-3, with 12 nucleotides matching TRBD1. CDR1 is MRHNA and CDR2 is SNTAGT in the germline V gene. The length of the CDR3 is 18 residues. With V trimmed by 5 bases and J by 4 bases, 12 bases remained unmatched. The CDR3 is CASSSPGQGAAEGNTIYF. As DNA, the CDR3 is TGTGCCAGCAGTTCACCGGGACAGGGGGCGGCGGAAGGAAACACCATATATTTT.

V usage is TRBV5-1 and J usage is TRBJ2-3; D may be TRBD1 (7 bases). The CDR3 extends over 18 amino acids. Per germline, CDR1 SGHRS and CDR2 YFSETQ. V was clipped by 4 bases and J by 0 bases, with 21 bases between them. CDR3 residues: CASSPYPGQGGSTDTQYF. Written as DNA, the CDR3 is TGCGCCAGCAGCCCGTACCCTGGGCAGGGGGGTAGCACAGATACGCAGTATTTT.

This chain links TRBV27 with TRBJ2-7; D unresolved. Between the trimmed V and J ends, which lost 3 bases and 2 bases, there was a span of 11 bases. The V gene's germline CDR1 is MNHEY and CDR2 SMNVEV (reference sequence). CDR3 length: 14 residues. CDR3 sequence: CASSFQETTYEQYF. In DNA form, the CDR3 reads TGTGCCAGCAGTTTCCAGGAGACAACCTACGAGCAGTACTTC.

The chain recombines TRBV30 with TRBJ1-1; TRBD1 might be the D (6 bases). Trimming left V 3 bases short and J 6 bases short, with 26 bases between. Germline CDR1 is GTSNPN and CDR2 is SVGIG (reference sequence). CDR3 size: 17 residues. CDR3: CAWRFVESWGQKPEAFF. The CDR3 region has the DNA TGTGCCTGGAGATTTGTCGAGTCCTGGGGGCAGAAGCCTGAAGCTTTCTTT.

The CDR3 DNA reads TGTGCCAGCAGCTTAGAGGGAGGAGTATCGCAGTATTTT. It is translated as CASSLEGGVSQYF. V usage is TRBV11-2 and J usage is TRBJ2-3; possible D gene TRBD2, 6 bases. CDR1 is SGHAT, CDR2 FQNNGV, per germline. This CDR3 has 13 amino acids. Trimming pared 0 bases from V and 10 bases from J, leaving 11 bases between.

The rearrangement uses TRBV4-1 and TRBJ1-1; 9 bases match TRBD1. With V trimmed by 1 base and J by 1 base, 1 base remained unmatched. This CDR3 has 15 amino acids. The V gene's germline CDR1 is MGHRA and CDR2 YSYEKL. CDR3 coding DNA: TGCGCCAGCAGCCAAGGGACAGGGGCGAACACTGAAGCTTTCTTT. Translation: CASSQGTGANTEAFF.

V is TRBV19 and J is TRBJ2-7; no definite D call. Germline V gene data show CDR1 as LNHDA and CDR2 as SQIVND (reference sequence). This CDR3 has 15 amino acids. Trimming shortened V by 2 bases and J by 3 bases, and 14 bases separated the two germline ends. The CDR3 region is CASSISAVGDYEQYF. The CDR3 DNA sequence: TGTGCCAGTAGTATATCGGCAGTTGGGGACTACGAGCAGTACTTC.